The clone carrying this TCR beta chain has only one observation. Methods used by the authors: Reference gene primers were amplified, and this amplification served to estimate nucleated cell counts. Profiled with immunoSEQ multiplex PCR; TCRdb holds only in-frame clones, not every one. V, J and clone size derive from that table, while D and trimming were established from the DNA sequence. The data contain some 250,000 clones, approximately 87% of them seen just once; the ten biggest clones take up 6.2%. The CDR3 covers 15 residues. After removal of 5 bases from V and 7 bases from J, the junction contained 10 bases not matched to a gene. Germline V gives CDR1 MNHEY, CDR2 SVGAGI. The entry originates in a study of blood T cell repertoires in COVID-19. Study details: Acute-phase and convalescent COVID-19 samples originated in the United States, Italy and Spain. PBMCs, B-cell-depleted T cells, or T cells were the source of the cDNA or gDNA that made up the material.

This chain uses TRBV6-5 with TRBJ1-2; TRBD1 agrees at 10 bases. The TCR sequence derives from a man in his 60s with acute or convalescent COVID-19. Sequenced sample: peripheral blood. CDR3 nucleotide sequence: TGTGCCAGCAGTACGGGCTGGGACAGGGGTATTGGCTACACCTTC. Amino acids: CASSTGWDRGIGYTF.